A single sample is the source of the 22 T cell receptor beta chains below, sequenced in a study of Tregs in tolerant kidney transplant recipients. This table comes from immunoSEQ multiplex PCR, and its TCRdb copy is limited to in-frame clones, with some not included. This sample's table reports tens of thousands of clones. The sample consisted of CD4+ T cells from blood, taken before the transplant. These receptors all come from a human donor who received a combined kidney and bone marrow transplant.

A remark on this clone: The read falls 3 residues short of the CDR3 end, and the missing part is taken from the germline J gene. The J gene is TRBJ1-6, the V gene TRBV19; tentatively, D is TRBD1 (6 bases). The CDR3 consists of 15 residues. Per germline, CDR1 LNHDA and CDR2 SQIVND (reference sequence). V was trimmed by 3 bases and J by 5 bases, leaving 11 bases between them. Partial CDR3 DNA: TGTGCCAGTAGTATGGCAGGGGCCAATAATTCACCC. Protein sequence: CASSMAGANNSP. Given in full, the CDR3 is CASSMAGANNSPLHF. Full variable domain (outside the CDR3, taken from reference TRBV19 and TRBJ1-6): DGGITQSPKYLFRKEGQNVTLSCEQNLNHDAMYWYRQDPGQGLRLIYYSQIVNDFQKGDIAEGYSVSREKKESFPLTVTSAQKNPTAFYLCASSMAGANNSPLHFGNGTRLTVT.

A note on this clone: The CDR3 is cut off 3 residues early in the read; its end comes from the germline J gene. The chain links TRBV19 to TRBJ2-5; 7 nucleotides agree with TRBD2. The CDR3 loop spans 15 amino acids. Per germline, CDR1 LNHDA and CDR2 SQIVND (reference sequence). Trimming cost V 2 bases and J 4 bases; bases outside gene matches: 7. The CDR3 here is CASSISGGTLETQYF. CDR3 DNA (partial): TGTGCCAGTAGTATATCCGGGGGGACCTTAGAGACC.

Details on this clone: From the germline J gene comes the end of the CDR3, since the read stops 3 residues before it. The chain has TRBV19 and TRBJ1-1; D possibly corresponds to TRBD1 (6 bases). The CDR3 contains 12 residues. Germline V gene data show CDR1 as LNHDA and CDR2 as SQIVND (reference sequence). V was trimmed by 3 bases and J by 6 bases, leaving 8 bases between them. The CDR3 DNA, read in part, is TGTGCCAGTAGTATCGACAGGTCTGAA. Its protein is CASSIDRSE. In full, the CDR3 is CASSIDRSEAFF.

Details on this clone: The read ends 3 residues before the CDR3 terminus; that terminus is restored from the germline J gene. The J gene is TRBJ2-5, the V gene TRBV6-4, with 11 bases identical to TRBD2. CDR3 length equals 16 residues. The V and J ends lost 1 base and 5 bases, in that order; junction bases with no gene match: 6. Germline V CDR1 and CDR2: MRHNA, SNTAGT. The sequenced CDR3 bases are TGTGCCAGCAGTGACTTTAGCGGGAGGGGGTGGGAGACC. Translation gives CASSDFSGRGWET. The entire CDR3 protein reads CASSDFSGRGWETQYF.

Concerning this clone itself: The CDR3 end is not reached by the read, which stops 3 residues before it; the germline J gene fills it in. The rearrangement joins TRBV19 to TRBJ1-1, with D possibly being TRBD1 (6 bases). Trimming took 9 bases from V and 3 from J, leaving 26 bases between them. There are 17 residues in the CDR3. CDR1 is LNHDA, CDR2 SQIVND, per germline (reference sequence). The CDR3 region is CARRPPPRRGRDTEAFF. The sequenced CDR3 bases are TGTGCCAGGAGGCCCCCACCGCGCAGGGGCAGAGACACTGAA.

CDR3 protein: CASSLGGHRPGELFF. CDR3 bases read: TGTGCCAGCAGCTTAGGGGGTCACAGGCCCGGGGAG. The rearrangement uses TRBV7-2 and TRBJ2-2; D is possibly TRBD1 (5 bases). The observed sequence ends 3 residues before the CDR3 terminus, with the missing tail filled in from the germline J gene. CDR3 length equals 15 residues. In germline, CDR1 is SGHTA, CDR2 FQGNSA. Trimming stripped 1 base from V and 6 bases from J, with 12 bases between.

About this clone itself: The read ends 3 residues shy of where the CDR3 ends; the end is completed using the germline J gene. V gene TRBV7-6 combines with J gene TRBJ2-3; a possible D gene is TRBD2 (7 bases). This CDR3 is built from 18 residues. The germline V and J ends were trimmed by 1 base and 4 bases, with 21 bases remaining between them. Germline V gene data show CDR1 as SGHVS and CDR2 as FNYEAQ. Here the CDR3 reads CASSLGHVEGGGADTQYF. CDR3 DNA, as far as it was read: TGTGCCAGCAGCTTAGGGCATGTTGAGGGAGGGGGAGCAGATACG.

With regard to this clone: The read halts 3 residues ahead of the CDR3 end, with the missing end drawn from the germline J gene. The gene calls are TRBV7-2 and TRBJ1-5; D is ambiguous. Trimming removed 3 bases at V and 4 bases at J, with 7 bases between. The CDR3 length is 13 residues. Per the germline V gene, CDR1 is SGHTA and CDR2 is FQGNSA. Incomplete CDR3 DNA: TGTGCCAGCAGCTTTGAAGGGAATCAGCCC. This translates into CASSFEGNQP. The full CDR3 sequence reads CASSFEGNQPQHF.

About this clone: Coverage ceases 3 residues before the CDR3 finishes, and the germline J gene fills in the end. The chain links TRBV7-2 to TRBJ2-5; 8 bases are shared with TRBD2. J lost 2 bases, V lost 4 bases, and 3 bases had no gene match. The germline CDR1 and CDR2 sequences are SGHTA and FQGNSA. This CDR3 is 14 amino acids long. CDR3 sequence reads: CASSSTGGQETQYF. CDR3 bases read: TGTGCCAGCAGCTCGACGGGGGGGCAAGAGACC.

The covered CDR3 bases are TGTGCCAGTAGTATTGGGTCAGGCAACTATGGC. This translates into CASSIGSGNYG. The full CDR3 protein is CASSIGSGNYGYTF. The chain uses TRBV19 and TRBJ1-2; D is unclear. The read falls 3 residues short of the CDR3 end, and the missing part is taken from the germline J gene. Germline V gene data show CDR1 as LNHDA and CDR2 as SQIVND (reference sequence). V lost 3 bases and J 2 bases, leaving 10 bases between the germline ends. The CDR3 is made up of 14 amino acids.

Concerning this clone: The CDR3 end lies 3 residues beyond the end of the read and is filled in from the germline J gene. This chain connects TRBV7-9 to TRBJ2-7; TRBD2 might be the D (6 bases). V was shortened by 5 bases and J by 3 bases, with 14 bases between the two germline ends. The CDR3 runs 14 residues. Looked up from germline, CDR1 is SEHNR and CDR2 is FQNEAQ (reference sequence). Incomplete CDR3 DNA: TGTGCCAGCAGCCTCCTGGCTAGCGACTACGAG. This codes for CASSLLASDYE. The whole CDR3 sequence is CASSLLASDYEQYF.

In the case of this clone: The CDR3 end is not reached by the read, which stops 3 residues before it; the germline J gene fills it in. V usage is TRBV7-6 and J usage is TRBJ2-6; 7 nucleotides align to TRBD1. Per the germline V gene, CDR1 is SGHVS and CDR2 is FNYEAQ. Germline trimming cut 5 bases from V and 0 bases from J; bases unmatched to any gene: 10. The CDR3 sequence is 18 residues long. CDR3 DNA, as far as it was read: TGTGCCAGCAGCCCCCGGCGACAGGGAAACTCTGGGGCCAACGTC. It codes for CASSPRRQGNSGANV. The entire CDR3 reads CASSPRRQGNSGANVLTF.

As regards this clone: The read falls 3 residues short of the CDR3 end, and the missing part is taken from the germline J gene. This sequence joins TRBV2 and TRBJ2-7, with D possibly being TRBD2 (6 bases). Trimming took 8 bases from V and 5 from J, leaving 22 bases between them. Germline lookup yields CDR1 SNHLY and CDR2 FYNNEI. This CDR3 region has 15 residues. The CDR3 DNA, read in part, is TGTGCCAGCCAAGGGAGGCGTTACGTCAGGGACGAG. Translating it yields CASQGRRYVRDE. The CDR3 reads in full as CASQGRRYVRDEQYF.

Of note for this clone: The CDR3 end lies 3 residues beyond the end of the read and is filled in from the germline J gene. The J gene is TRBJ2-3, the V gene TRBV2; 12 positions match TRBD2. V was clipped by 4 bases and J by 8 bases; unmatched bases: 7. From germline, CDR1 is SNHLY and CDR2 FYNNEI. The CDR3 has 15 amino acids. The sequenced CDR3 bases are TGTGCCAGCAGTGGACTAGCGGGGGCCCCCTTTACG. This translates into CASSGLAGAPFT. The CDR3, in full, reads CASSGLAGAPFTQYF.

Of note for this clone: The read falls 3 residues short of the CDR3 end, and the missing part is taken from the germline J gene. V and J are TRBV19 and TRBJ2-6; tentatively, D is TRBD2 (5 bases). V gave up 7 bases and J gave up 0 bases, with 16 bases separating them. Germline values: CDR1 LNHDA, CDR2 SQIVND (reference sequence). The CDR3 extends over 17 amino acids. The sequenced part of the CDR3 DNA is TGTGCCAGTACCCGAGCGGCAGCCCACTCTGGGGCCAACGTC. Amino acid sequence: CASTRAAAHSGANV. The complete CDR3 protein is CASTRAAAHSGANVLTF.

A word on this clone: The read ends 3 residues shy of where the CDR3 ends; the end is completed using the germline J gene. This chain joins TRBV7-2 and TRBJ1-1, with a weak D call TRBD1 (5 bases). This CDR3 comprises 14 residues. V dropped 5 bases and J dropped 3 bases, with 13 bases sitting between them. Germline CDR1 and CDR2: SGHTA and FQGNSA. The CDR3 bases that were read are TGTGCCAGCAGCCTAAGGGTAGGGGACACTGAA. Translation gives CASSLRVGDTE. The entire CDR3 reads CASSLRVGDTEAFF.

Comments on this clone: The read ends 3 residues before the CDR3 terminus; that terminus is restored from the germline J gene. The V gene is TRBV19, the J gene TRBJ1-2; D not resolved. The CDR3 sequence is 12 residues long. Per the germline V gene, CDR1 is LNHDA and CDR2 is SQIVND (reference sequence). Trimming left V 2 bases short and J 1 base short, with 2 bases between. Partial CDR3 DNA: TGTGCCAGTAGTATATATAACTATGGC. Translated, it gives CASSIYNYG. The entire CDR3 sequence reads CASSIYNYGYTF.

A note on this clone: Read sequence stops 3 residues before the CDR3 end, and the germline J gene provides the missing end. The chain is built from TRBV7-2 and TRBJ2-3, with TRBD1 matching over 7 bases. Germline assignment: CDR1 SGHTA and CDR2 FQGNSA. The CDR3 totals 13 residues. With V trimmed by 9 bases and J by 1 base, 4 bases remained unmatched. CDR3 DNA, as far as it was read: TGTGCCAGTAAGGGGGCACGCACAGATACG. This translates into CASKGARTDT. The full CDR3 is CASKGARTDTQYF.

A note on this clone: The read ends 3 residues before the CDR3 terminus; that terminus is restored from the germline J gene. This chain uses TRBV7-9 with TRBJ2-5; possibly TRBD2 for D (7 bases). CDR1 and CDR2 (germline): SEHNR, FQNEAQ (reference sequence). Trimming shortened V by 1 base and J by 2 bases, and 11 bases separated the two germline ends. The CDR3 consists of 15 residues. Here the CDR3 reads CASSLGGGAQETQYF. The sequenced part of the CDR3 DNA is TGTGCCAGCAGCTTAGGTGGGGGGGCTCAAGAGACC.

Note on this clone: The read comes to an end 3 residues before the CDR3 does, leaving the germline J gene to fill in the end. The chain carries TRBV18 and TRBJ1-5; D is unclear. This CDR3 has 13 amino acids. CDR1 is KGHSH, CDR2 LQKENI, per germline. The V end was cut by 6 bases, the J end by 2 bases, with 8 bases between. CDR3 in amino acids: CASSDGGNQPQHF. The part of the CDR3 DNA that was read is TGTGCCAGCTCCGACGGGGGCAATCAGCCC.

Turning to this clone: Read data end 3 residues before the CDR3 end; the end is taken from the germline J gene. This rearrangement joins TRBV10-3 to TRBJ1-2, with 8 bases aligning to TRBD1. The J segment lost 5 bases and the V segment lost 4 bases, leaving 0 bases of the junction unmatched. CDR1 is ENHRY, CDR2 SYGVKD, per germline. The CDR3 loop spans 12 amino acids. The CDR3 here is CAISGQGYGYTF. Partial CDR3 DNA: TGTGCCATCAGTGGACAGGGGTATGGC.

For this clone: The read comes to an end 3 residues before the CDR3 does, leaving the germline J gene to fill in the end. The genes are TRBV5-1 and TRBJ1-2; 9 nucleotides agree with TRBD1. The junction had 2 bases not matched to a gene; V was cut back by 0 bases and J by 5 bases. Germline CDR1 is SGHRS and CDR2 is YFSETQ. CDR3 length equals 14 residues. The sequenced CDR3 bases are TGCGCCAGCAGCTTGGGAGACAGGGGGTATGGC. Its protein is CASSLGDRGYG. The complete CDR3 sequence is CASSLGDRGYGYTF.